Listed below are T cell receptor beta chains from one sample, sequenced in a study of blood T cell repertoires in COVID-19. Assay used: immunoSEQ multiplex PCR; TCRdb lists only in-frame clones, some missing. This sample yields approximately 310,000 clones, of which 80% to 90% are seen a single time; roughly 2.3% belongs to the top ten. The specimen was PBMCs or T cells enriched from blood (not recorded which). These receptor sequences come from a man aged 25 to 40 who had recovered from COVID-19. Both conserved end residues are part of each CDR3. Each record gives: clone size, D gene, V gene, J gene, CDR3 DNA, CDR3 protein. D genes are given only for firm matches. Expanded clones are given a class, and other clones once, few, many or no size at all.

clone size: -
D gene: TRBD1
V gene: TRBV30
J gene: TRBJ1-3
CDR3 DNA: TGTGCCTGGAGTGCAATGACAGGGATCTCTGGAAACACCATATATTTT
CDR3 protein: CAWSAMTGISGNTIYF

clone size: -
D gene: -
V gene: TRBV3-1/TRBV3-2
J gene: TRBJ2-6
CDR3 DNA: TGTGCCAGCAGCCAAGATACGCAGGTCCGCTCTGGGGCCAACGTCCTGACTTTC
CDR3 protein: CASSQDTQVRSGANVLTF

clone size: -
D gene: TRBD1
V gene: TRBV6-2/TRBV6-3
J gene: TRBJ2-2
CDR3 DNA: TGTGCCAGCAGCCCTAGGGGACAGAGCACCGGGGAGCTGTTTTTT
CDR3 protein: CASSPRGQSTGELFF

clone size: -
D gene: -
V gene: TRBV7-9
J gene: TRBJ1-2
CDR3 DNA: TGTGCCAGCAGCTTCGGGGGGGCGGATGGCTACACCTTC
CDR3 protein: CASSFGGADGYTF

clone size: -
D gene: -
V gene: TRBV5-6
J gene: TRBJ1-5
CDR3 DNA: TGTGCCAGCAGCCCCTGGCGGAGTAGCAATCAGCCCCAGCATTTT
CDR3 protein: CASSPWRSSNQPQHF

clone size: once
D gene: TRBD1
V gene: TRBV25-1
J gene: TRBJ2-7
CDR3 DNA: TGTGCCAGCAGTGCGGACAGGGGGCTCGACGAGCAGTACTTC
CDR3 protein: CASSADRGLDEQYF

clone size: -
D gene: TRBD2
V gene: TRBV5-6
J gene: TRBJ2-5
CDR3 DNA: TGTGCCAGCAGCTCGGGAGGGCGGACACAAGAGACCCAGTACTTC
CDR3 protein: CASSSGGRTQETQYF

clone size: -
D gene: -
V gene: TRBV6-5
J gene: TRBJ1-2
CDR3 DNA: TGTGCCAGCAGTTACTCTGGCGGGACCTACGGCTACACCTTC
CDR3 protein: CASSYSGGTYGYTF

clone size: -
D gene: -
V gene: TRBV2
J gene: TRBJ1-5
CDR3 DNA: TGTGCCAGCAGTGCTGAAGGAGATCAGCCCCAGCATTTT
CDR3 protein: CASSAEGDQPQHF

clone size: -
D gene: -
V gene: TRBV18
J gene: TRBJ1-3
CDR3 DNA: TGTGCCAGCTCACCATTAGGACAGCAGCTTTCTAAGGGAACCATATATTTT
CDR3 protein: CASSPLGQQLSKGTIYF

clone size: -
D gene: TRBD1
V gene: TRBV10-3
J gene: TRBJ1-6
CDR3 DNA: TGTGCCAGTATGGGACAGGGGGTCGATAATTCACCCCTCCACTTT
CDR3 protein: CASMGQGVDNSPLHF

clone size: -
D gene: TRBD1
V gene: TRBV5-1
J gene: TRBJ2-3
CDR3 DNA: TGCGCCAGCAGCCGCACCAGGGGGCTCGCAGATACGCAGTATTTT
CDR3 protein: CASSRTRGLADTQYF

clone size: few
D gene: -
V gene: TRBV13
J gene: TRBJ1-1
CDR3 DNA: TGTGCCAGCAGCTCCTCGAACAGGGCCATGAACACTGAAGCTTTCTTT
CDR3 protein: CASSSSNRAMNTEAFF

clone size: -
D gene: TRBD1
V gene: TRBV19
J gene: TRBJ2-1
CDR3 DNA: TGTGCCAGTAATGAGGACAGGTTCCACAATGAGCAGTTCTTC
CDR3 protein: CASNEDRFHNEQFF

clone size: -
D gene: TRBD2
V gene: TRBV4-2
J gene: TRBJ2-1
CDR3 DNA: TGTGCCAGCAGCCAGGGACTAGAATCCTACAATGAGCAGTTCTTC
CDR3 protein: CASSQGLESYNEQFF

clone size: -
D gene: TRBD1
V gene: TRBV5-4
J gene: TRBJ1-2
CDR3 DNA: TGTGCCAGCAGCTTTCCCGGACAGGGGGGACGTGGCTACACCTTC
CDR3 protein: CASSFPGQGGRGYTF

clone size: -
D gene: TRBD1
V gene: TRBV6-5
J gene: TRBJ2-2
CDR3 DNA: TGTGCCAGCAGTACCCGACAGGGTAGCACCGGGGAGCTGTTTTTT
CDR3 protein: CASSTRQGSTGELFF

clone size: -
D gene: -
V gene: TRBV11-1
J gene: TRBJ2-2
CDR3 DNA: TGTGCCAGCAGCTTACGGGACACTTCGAACACCGGGGAGCTGTTTTTT
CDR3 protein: CASSLRDTSNTGELFF

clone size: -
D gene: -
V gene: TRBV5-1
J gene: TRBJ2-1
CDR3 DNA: TGCGCCAGCAGTTCCGACGGGAGCTCCTACAATGAGCAGTTCTTC
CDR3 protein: CASSSDGSSYNEQFF

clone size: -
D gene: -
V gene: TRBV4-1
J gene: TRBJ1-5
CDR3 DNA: TGCGCCAGCAGCCAAGGGAGGGGTAATCAGCCCCAGCATTTT
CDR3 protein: CASSQGRGNQPQHF

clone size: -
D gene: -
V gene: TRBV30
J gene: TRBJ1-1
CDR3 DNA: TGTGCCTGGAGTCTGGGAGTGAACACTGAAGCTTTCTTT
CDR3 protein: CAWSLGVNTEAFF

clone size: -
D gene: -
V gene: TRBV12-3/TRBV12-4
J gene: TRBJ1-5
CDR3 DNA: TGTGCCAGCAGTTTTAGCGGACAGCCCCAGCATTTT
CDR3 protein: CASSFSGQPQHF

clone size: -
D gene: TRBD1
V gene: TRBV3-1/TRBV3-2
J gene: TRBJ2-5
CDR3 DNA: TGTGCCAGCAGCCAGGGACAGCAAATTCAAGAGACCCAGTACTTC
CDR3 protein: CASSQGQQIQETQYF

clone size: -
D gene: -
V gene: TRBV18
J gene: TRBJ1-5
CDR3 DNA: TGTGCCAGCTCCCTTCAGGCGCAGGGTCAGCCCCAGCATTTT
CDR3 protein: CASSLQAQGQPQHF

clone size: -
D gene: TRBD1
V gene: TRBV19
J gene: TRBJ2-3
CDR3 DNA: TGTGCCAGTAGTATGCAGGGGGCAGCCACAGATACGCAGTATTTT
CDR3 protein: CASSMQGAATDTQYF